These 3 T cell receptor beta chains were all obtained from the same sample, sequenced in a study of blood T cells in healthy people across ages. A second about 6 to 12 cycle PCR used barcoded and J-beta primers. TCRdb ran MiXCR on the 5' RACE reads and lists one entry per CDR3 protein. The data show some 1.5 million distinct CDR3 sequences, with roughly 43% seen just once and about 4% held by the top ten. Sequencing used blood. These receptors originate from a young woman in good health.

The V gene is TRBV5-1, the J gene TRBJ2-3, with D perhaps matching TRBD1 (5 bases). V gave up 1 base and J gave up 2 bases, with 17 bases separating them. Germline V gene data show CDR1 as SGHRS and CDR2 as YFSETQ. The CDR3 extends over 17 amino acids. CDR3 in DNA: TGCGCCAGCAGCTTGTCAGTGGGGCAGGGCCTCACAGATACGCAGTATTTT. This gives the protein CASSLSVGQGLTDTQYF.

The V and J genes are TRBV6-2 or TRBV6-3 and TRBJ2-7, with no clear D. The CDR3 totals 15 residues. Between the trimmed V and J ends, which lost 0 bases and 2 bases, there was a span of 11 bases. CDR1 and CDR2 from the germline V gene are MNHEY and SVGEGT. This CDR3 reads CASSYSSPPTYEQYF. The CDR3 DNA sequence: TGTGCCAGCAGTTACTCGAGTCCGCCAACCTACGAGCAGTACTTC.

The gene calls are TRBV5-1 and TRBJ2-7; 7 bases map to TRBD2. Losses at the gene ends were 0 bases for V and 0 bases for J; bases not matched to a gene: 6. From germline, CDR1 is SGHRS and CDR2 YFSETQ. This CDR3 comprises 16 residues. CDR3 nucleotides: TGCGCCAGCAGCTTGGTCTGGCGGGGGATCTCCTACGAGCAGTACTTC. It yields the protein CASSLVWRGISYEQYF. Together with reference TRBV5-1 and TRBJ2-7, the CDR3 gives the full variable domain: KAGVTQTPRYLIKTRGQQVTLSCSPISGHRSVSWYQQTPGQGLQFLFEYFSETQRNKGNFPGRFSGRQFSNSRSEMNVSTLELGDSALYLCASSLVWRGISYEQYFGPGTRLTVT.